This T cell receptor beta chain was recorded in a study of blood T cells in healthy people across ages. The wider study: Per two T cells, template switching captured roughly one barcoded beta molecule. Whole-study findings and limits: Unsorted PBMC input precluded a conclusive naive versus antigen-experienced comparison. More naive CD4+ cells and higher diversity marked long-lived donors relative to aged donors.

Peripheral blood, 9.5 to 10 milliliters per donor, was collected. This clonotype appeared a few times. No antigen is known for it. The junction and the germline gene differ at one end; a read error may be behind it. PCR was performed a second time for 7 to 11 cycles using a sample-barcoded 5' primer and a J-beta primer mix. TCRdb fed the 5' RACE reads into MiXCR, producing one record per CDR3 protein. The sample records more than 650,000 distinct CDR3 sequences, about 20% being singletons. CDR3 size: 17 residues. CDR1 is SGHTA and CDR2 is FQGNSA in the germline V gene. Specimen: blood. The genes are TRBV7-2 and TRBJ2-3; 11 bases are a match to TRBD2. This receptor was identified in a man aged 65-85 years in good health. CDR3 amino acids: CASSISKTSGDTYTQYF. In nucleotides, the CDR3 is TGTGCCAGCAGCATATCGAAGACTAGCGGGGACACATATACGCAGTATTTT.